This T cell receptor beta chain was sequenced during a study of CD8 T cells in ankylosing spondylitis. General study points: Eight or nine highly homologous variants formed a TCR beta motif that appeared characteristic of ankylosing spondylitis blood. Reports say disease-linked clones showed up significantly more in matched ankylosing spondylitis synovial fluid.

Preparation of TCR beta libraries was done by quantitative 5'-RACE with molecular barcodes. TCRdb used MiXCR to reprocess the 5' RACE reads, holding one entry per CDR3 protein. Counted here are 200,000 to 250,000 distinct CDR3 sequences, around 8% occurring once; the ten biggest clones make up around 4.8%. Many counts were recorded for this clonotype. The target antigen is unknown. The sequencing input was blood, either unsorted or a sorted T cell fraction (not recorded which). The sequence was obtained from a female donor with ankylosing spondylitis or in good health (not recorded which).

CDR3 nucleotides: TGCAGTGCTAGGGGGCCCGGGGTAAGGGTCACTAGCACAGATACGCAGTATTTT. Translating gives CSARGPGVRVTSTDTQYF. The genes are TRBV20-1 and TRBJ2-3, with D perhaps being TRBD1 or TRBD2 (5 bases each). Germline V gene sequence: CDR1 DFQATT, CDR2 SNEGSKA (reference sequence). This CDR3 is built from 18 residues. The V and J ends lost 3 bases and 0 bases respectively, with 22 bases between them.